These T cell receptor beta chains were read from a single sample in a study of cytomegalovirus exposure and HLA in healthy donors. Assay: immunoSEQ multiplex PCR; the TCRdb copy retains only in-frame clones and omits some. The repertoire consists of 100,000 to 150,000 clones, with around 90% occurring once and the leading ten covering about 2%. Sequencing was performed on PBMCs. These receptors originate from a woman younger than 30 in good health and CMV-seronegative. The CDR3 runs from the conserved cysteine through the conserved F or W. D genes are given only for firm matches. Clone sizes are given selectively: once, few, many, or a class where the clone is expanded.

clone_size	d_call	v_call	j_call	cdr3_nt	cdr3_aa
.	TRBD2	TRBV28	TRBJ2-3	TGTGCCAGCAGTGGGGGGACTAGCGGGAGGGCGGCGCAGTATTTT	CASSGGTSGRAAQYF
medium-sized	.	TRBV11-2	TRBJ2-7	TGTGCCAGCAGCGACAGAGACCAGCATGGGTACGAGCAGTACTTC	CASSDRDQHGYEQYF
.	TRBD1	TRBV5-6	TRBJ2-1	TGTGCCAGCAGCTATACTACAGGGGGCGGTAGAAATGAGCAGTTCTTC	CASSYTTGGGRNEQFF
.	.	TRBV5-4	TRBJ2-1	TGTGCCAGCAGCTTGCAGGGGAACTCCTACAATGAGCAGTTCTTC	CASSLQGNSYNEQFF
.	TRBD2	TRBV7-9	TRBJ2-7	TGTGCCAGCAGCCCAGGGTTAGCGGGAGCATTAGAGCAGTACTTC	CASSPGLAGALEQYF
.	TRBD1	TRBV14	TRBJ2-7	TGTGCCAGCAGCCACCGGGACAGCTACGAGCAGTACTTC	CASSHRDSYEQYF
.	.	TRBV2	TRBJ1-4	TGTGCCATAGAGGCGGGGGCAAATGAAAAACTGTTTTTT	CAIEAGANEKLFF
.	TRBD1	TRBV11-3	TRBJ2-7	TGTGCCAGCAGCCCATGGGACAGTGACACCTACGAGCAGTACTTC	CASSPWDSDTYEQYF
.	.	TRBV4-1	TRBJ2-7	TGCGCCAGCAGCCAAGACCGGGGCTACGAGCAGTACTTC	CASSQDRGYEQYF
.	TRBD2	TRBV11-1	TRBJ2-3	TGTGCCAGCAGCTTAGGAGCGGGGAGCACAGATACGCAGTATTTT	CASSLGAGSTDTQYF
.	TRBD1	TRBV5-1	TRBJ1-2	TGCGCCAGCAGCTATTTGACAGGGGGCGGCTATGGCTACACCTTC	CASSYLTGGGYGYTF
.	TRBD2	TRBV11-2	TRBJ2-1	TGTGCCAGCAGCTTACTTTTCGGGACTAGCGGGAGAAATGAGCAGTTCTTC	CASSLLFGTSGRNEQFF
.	.	TRBV6-4	TRBJ2-1	TGTGCCAGCAGTGAGGGCCCTACCGTGGATGAGCAGTTCTTC	CASSEGPTVDEQFF
many	TRBD2	TRBV18	TRBJ2-7	TGTGCCAGCTCATCACTAGCGGATGGTTACGAGCAGTACTTC	CASSSLADGYEQYF
.	.	TRBV6-6	TRBJ1-1	TGTGCCAGCAGTTACTCGCCGGTTTTCACTGAAGCTTTCTTT	CASSYSPVFTEAFF
.	TRBD1	TRBV27	TRBJ1-4	TGTGCCAGCAAAGGGACAGGGGGCGAAAAACTGTTTTTT	CASKGTGGEKLFF
.	.	TRBV5-1	TRBJ2-7	TGCGCCAGCCGCCTAGTTCGAGACTACGAGCAGTACTTC	CASRLVRDYEQYF
.	.	TRBV11-3	TRBJ1-4	TGTGCCAGCAGCGGACGGACACGGTTGAATGAAAAACTGTTTTTT	CASSGRTRLNEKLFF
few	TRBD1	TRBV5-1	TRBJ2-7	TGCGCCAGCAGCCTGGAACCCCACACGGACAGGGTGCGGGAGCAGTACTTC	CASSLEPHTDRVREQYF
.	.	TRBV19	TRBJ1-1	TGTGCCAGTACCCTGGGGGCAGGGAACACTGAAGCTTTCTTT	CASTLGAGNTEAFF
.	.	TRBV6-4	TRBJ2-2	TGTGCCAGCAGTTCCGCGAACACCGGGGAGCTGTTTTTT	CASSSANTGELFF
.	.	TRBV5-6	TRBJ2-1	TGTGCCAGCAGCTCCGGGGGAAATGAGCAGTTCTTC	CASSSGGNEQFF
.	.	TRBV5-4	TRBJ2-2	TGTGCCAGCAGCTTGTCCCCAGCCGGGGAGCTGTTTTTT	CASSLSPAGELFF
.	.	TRBV19	TRBJ2-5	TGTGCCAGTAGCCCAGGCCATTCCGAGACCCAGTACTTC	CASSPGHSETQYF
.	.	TRBV27	TRBJ2-3	TGTGCCAGCAGTCTACTAGAAGTAGATACGCAGTATTTT	CASSLLEVDTQYF
.	.	TRBV19	TRBJ1-1	TGTGCCAGTATAGATTGGCGGCGAGCTTTCTTT	CASIDWRRAFF
.	TRBD2	TRBV27	TRBJ2-5	TGTGCCAGCAGTTTATTGGGACTAGGTGAGACCCAGTACTTC	CASSLLGLGETQYF
.	TRBD1	TRBV9	TRBJ2-2	TGTGCCAGCAGCGTAGGGACAGGGCGGTCTTCCACCGGGGAGCTGTTTTTT	CASSVGTGRSSTGELFF
.	TRBD2	TRBV4-1	TRBJ2-1	TGCGCCAGCAGCCGCGGGAGGGTAGCGGGAGCACAGGTGAATGAGCAGTTCTTC	CASSRGRVAGAQVNEQFF